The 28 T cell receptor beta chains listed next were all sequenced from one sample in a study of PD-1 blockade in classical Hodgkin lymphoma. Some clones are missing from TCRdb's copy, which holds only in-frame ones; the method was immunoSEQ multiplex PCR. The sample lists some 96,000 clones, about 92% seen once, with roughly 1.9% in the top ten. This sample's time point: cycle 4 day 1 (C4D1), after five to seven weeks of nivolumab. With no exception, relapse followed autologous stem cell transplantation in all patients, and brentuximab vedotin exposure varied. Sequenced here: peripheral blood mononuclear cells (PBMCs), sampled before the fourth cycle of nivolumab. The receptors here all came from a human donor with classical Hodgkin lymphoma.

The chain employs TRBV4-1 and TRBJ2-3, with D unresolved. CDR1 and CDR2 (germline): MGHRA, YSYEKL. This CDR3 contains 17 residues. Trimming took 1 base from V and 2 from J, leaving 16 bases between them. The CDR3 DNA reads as TGCGCCAGCAGCCAAGGGCCGGGTGTAACAGCCACAGATACGCAGTATTTT. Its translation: CASSQGPGVTATDTQYF.

The CDR3 protein is CASSPITGGAYSYEQYF. The CDR3 DNA is TGTGCCAGCAGTCCGATAACAGGGGGCGCTTACTCCTACGAGCAGTACTTC. The gene calls are TRBV27 and TRBJ2-7; TRBD1 agrees at 9 bases. Germline loops: CDR1 MNHEY, CDR2 SMNVEV (reference sequence). This CDR3 is built from 17 residues. Trimming at V came to 5 bases and at J to 0 bases, leaving 11 bases not matched to a gene.

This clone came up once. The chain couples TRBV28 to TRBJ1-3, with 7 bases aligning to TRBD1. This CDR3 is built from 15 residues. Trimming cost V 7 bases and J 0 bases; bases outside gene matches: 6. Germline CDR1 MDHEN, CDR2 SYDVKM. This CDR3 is CASKPTGLSGNTIYF. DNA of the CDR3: TGTGCCAGCAAGCCGACAGGGCTCTCTGGAAACACCATATATTTT.

The DNA for the CDR3 is TGTGCCAGCTCACCACCGGGTCCCCGGGAGACCCAGTACTTC. Translation gives CASSPPGPRETQYF. This chain links TRBV18 with TRBJ2-5, with D unclear. The V gene's germline CDR1 is KGHSH and CDR2 LQKENI. This CDR3 contains 14 residues. Trimming took off 0 bases at V and 5 bases at J, with 10 bases between the two ends. Filled out from reference TRBV18 and TRBJ2-5, the complete variable domain reads NAGVMQNPRHLVRRRGQEARLRCSPMKGHSHVYWYRQLPEEGLKFMVYLQKENIIDESGMPKERFSAEFPKEGPSILRIQQVVRGDSAAYFCASSPPGPRETQYFGPGTRLLVL.

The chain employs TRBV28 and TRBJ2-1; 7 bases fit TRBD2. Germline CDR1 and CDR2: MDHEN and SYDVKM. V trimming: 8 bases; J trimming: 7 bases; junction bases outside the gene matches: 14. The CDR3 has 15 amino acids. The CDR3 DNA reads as TGTGCCAGCGCCCTCCCCGACGGCGGGAGAAATGAGCAGTTCTTC. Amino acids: CASALPDGGRNEQFF.

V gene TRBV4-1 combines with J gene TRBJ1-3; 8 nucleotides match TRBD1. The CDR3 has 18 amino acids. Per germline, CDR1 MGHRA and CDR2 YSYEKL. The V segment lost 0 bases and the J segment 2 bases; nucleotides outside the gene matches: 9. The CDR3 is CASSQEPFPGGTGNTIYF. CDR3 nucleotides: TGCGCCAGCAGCCAAGAGCCCTTTCCAGGGGGCACTGGAAACACCATATATTTT.

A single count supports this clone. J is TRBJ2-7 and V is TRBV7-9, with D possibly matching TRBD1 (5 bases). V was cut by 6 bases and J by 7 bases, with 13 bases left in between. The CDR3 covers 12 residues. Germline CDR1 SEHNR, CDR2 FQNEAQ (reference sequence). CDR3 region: CASSYGQLEQYF. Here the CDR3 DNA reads TGTGCCAGCAGTTACGGACAATTGGAGCAGTACTTC.

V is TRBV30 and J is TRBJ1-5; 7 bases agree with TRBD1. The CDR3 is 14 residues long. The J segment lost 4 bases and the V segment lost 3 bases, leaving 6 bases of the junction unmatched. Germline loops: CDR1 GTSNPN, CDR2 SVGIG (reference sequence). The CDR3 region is CAWREGTANQPQHF. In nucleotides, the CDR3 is TGTGCCTGGAGGGAAGGGACAGCAAATCAGCCCCAGCATTTT.

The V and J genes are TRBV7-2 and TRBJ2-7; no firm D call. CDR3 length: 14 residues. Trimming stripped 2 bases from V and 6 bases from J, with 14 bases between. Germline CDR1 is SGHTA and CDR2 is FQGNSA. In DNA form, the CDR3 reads TGTGCCAGCAGCTTACTAGGGCGGTGGTCCGAGCAGTACTTC. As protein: CASSLLGRWSEQYF.

CDR3 in DNA: TGTGCCAGCAGCGTAGGGCCGCTGGCGGGAAACACCATATATTTT. Its translation is CASSVGPLAGNTIYF. This chain joins TRBV9 and TRBJ1-3; D gene uncertain. The CDR3 has 15 residues. The germline CDR1 and CDR2 sequences are SGDLS and YYNGEE. V was cut by 0 bases and J by 4 bases, with 11 bases left in between.

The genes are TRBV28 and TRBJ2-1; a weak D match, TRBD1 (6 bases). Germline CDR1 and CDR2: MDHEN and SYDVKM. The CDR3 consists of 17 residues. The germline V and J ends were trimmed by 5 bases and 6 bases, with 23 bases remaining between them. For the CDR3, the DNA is TGTGCCAGCAGTGGACTGACAGGACCCCTTCCGTTCAATGAGCAGTTCTTC. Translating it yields CASSGLTGPLPFNEQFF.

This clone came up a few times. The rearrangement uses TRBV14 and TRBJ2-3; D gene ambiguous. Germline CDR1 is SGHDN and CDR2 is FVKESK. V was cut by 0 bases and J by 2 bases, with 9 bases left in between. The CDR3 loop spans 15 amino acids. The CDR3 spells CASSQDLGLTDTQYF. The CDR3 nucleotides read TGTGCCAGCAGCCAAGATCTTGGCCTCACAGATACGCAGTATTTT.

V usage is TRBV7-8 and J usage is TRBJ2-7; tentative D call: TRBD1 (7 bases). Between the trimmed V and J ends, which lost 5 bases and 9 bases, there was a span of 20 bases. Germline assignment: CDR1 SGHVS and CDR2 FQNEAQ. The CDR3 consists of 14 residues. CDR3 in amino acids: CASSRGGGLPGQYF. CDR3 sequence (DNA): TGTGCCAGCAGCCGAGGAGGGGGCCTCCCCGGGCAGTACTTC.

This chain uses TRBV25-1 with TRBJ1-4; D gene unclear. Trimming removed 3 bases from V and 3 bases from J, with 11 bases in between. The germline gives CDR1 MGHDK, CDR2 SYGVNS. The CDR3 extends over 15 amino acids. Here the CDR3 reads CASSEPGKANEKLFF. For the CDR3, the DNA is TGTGCCAGCAGTGAGCCCGGGAAGGCTAATGAAAAACTGTTTTTT.

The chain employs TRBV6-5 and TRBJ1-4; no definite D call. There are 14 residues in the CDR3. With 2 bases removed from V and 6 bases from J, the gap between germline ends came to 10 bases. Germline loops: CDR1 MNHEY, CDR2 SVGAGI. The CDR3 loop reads CASSYSPGYEKLFF. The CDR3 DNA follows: TGTGCCAGCAGTTACAGCCCCGGGTATGAAAAACTGTTTTTT.

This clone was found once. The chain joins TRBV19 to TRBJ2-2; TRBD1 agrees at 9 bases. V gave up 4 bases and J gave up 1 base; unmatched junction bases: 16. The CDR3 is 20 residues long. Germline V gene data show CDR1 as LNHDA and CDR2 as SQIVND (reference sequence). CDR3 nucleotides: TGTGCCAGTAGTACCCTCGACAGGGGGAATAGGATGGGGAACACCGGGGAGCTGTTTTTT. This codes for CASSTLDRGNRMGNTGELFF.

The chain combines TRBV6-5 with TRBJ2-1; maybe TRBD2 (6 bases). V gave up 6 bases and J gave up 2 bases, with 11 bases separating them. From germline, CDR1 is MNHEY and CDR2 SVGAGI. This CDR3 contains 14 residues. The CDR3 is CASSSDYTYNEQFF. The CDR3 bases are TGTGCCAGCAGCTCGGACTACACCTACAATGAGCAGTTCTTC.

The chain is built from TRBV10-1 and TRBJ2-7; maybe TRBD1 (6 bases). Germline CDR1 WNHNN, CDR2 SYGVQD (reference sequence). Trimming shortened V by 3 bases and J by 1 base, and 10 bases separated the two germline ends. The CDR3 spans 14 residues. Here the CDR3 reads CASSEGQRSYEQYF. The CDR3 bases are TGCGCCAGCAGTGAAGGACAGCGGTCCTACGAGCAGTACTTC.

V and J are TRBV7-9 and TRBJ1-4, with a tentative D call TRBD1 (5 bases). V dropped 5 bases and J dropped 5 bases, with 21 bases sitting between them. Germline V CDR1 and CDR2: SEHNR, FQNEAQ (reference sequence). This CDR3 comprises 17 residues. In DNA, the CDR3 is TGTGCCAGCAGCCTACGGCCGCGGCTCCAGGGAAATGAAAAACTGTTTTTT. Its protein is CASSLRPRLQGNEKLFF.

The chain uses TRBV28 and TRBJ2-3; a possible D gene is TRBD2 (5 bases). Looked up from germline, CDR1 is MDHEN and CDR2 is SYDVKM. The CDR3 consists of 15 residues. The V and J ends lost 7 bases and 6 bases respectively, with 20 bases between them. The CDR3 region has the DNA TGTGCCAGCACGGGGTACGCCCTGGGTTCCGATACGCAGTATTTT. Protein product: CASTGYALGSDTQYF. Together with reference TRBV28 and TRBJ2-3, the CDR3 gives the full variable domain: DVKVTQSSRYLVKRTGEKVFLECVQDMDHENMFWYRQDPGLGLRLIYFSYDVKMKEKGDIPEGYSVSREKKERFSLILESASTNQTSMYLCASTGYALGSDTQYFGPGTRLTVL.

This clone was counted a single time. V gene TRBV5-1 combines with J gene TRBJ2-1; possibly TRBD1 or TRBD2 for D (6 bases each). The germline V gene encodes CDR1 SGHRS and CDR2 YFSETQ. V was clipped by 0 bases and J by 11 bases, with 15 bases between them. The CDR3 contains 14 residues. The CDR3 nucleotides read TGCGCCAGCAGCTTGGAGGGGGGATTATATAAGCAGTTCTTC. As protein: CASSLEGGLYKQFF.

The DNA of the CDR3 is TGTGCCAGCAGCTCCGCTAGCGGGAGCTCGCACGAGCAGTACTTC. Its translation: CASSSASGSSHEQYF. The chain joins TRBV5-6 to TRBJ2-7, with 10 nucleotides matching TRBD2. The CDR3 is 15 residues long. J gave up 5 bases and V 3 bases, and 8 bases lay outside the gene matches. Germline V gene sequence: CDR1 SGHDT, CDR2 YYEEEE.

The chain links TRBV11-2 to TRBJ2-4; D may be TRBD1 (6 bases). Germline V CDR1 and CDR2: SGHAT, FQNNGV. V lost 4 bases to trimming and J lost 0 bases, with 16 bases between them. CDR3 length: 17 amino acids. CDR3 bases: TGTGCCAGCAGCTCACCGGGACAAATCATAGCCAAAAACATTCAGTACTTC. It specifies CASSSPGQIIAKNIQYF.

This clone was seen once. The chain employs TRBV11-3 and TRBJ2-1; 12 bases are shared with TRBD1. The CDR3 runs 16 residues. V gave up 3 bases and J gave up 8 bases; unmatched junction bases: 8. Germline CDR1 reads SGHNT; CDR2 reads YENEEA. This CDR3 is CASSLSGTGGGYEQFF. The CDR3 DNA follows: TGTGCCAGCAGCTTGAGCGGGACAGGGGGCGGCTATGAGCAGTTCTTC. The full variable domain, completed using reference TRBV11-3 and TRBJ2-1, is EAGVVQSPRYKIIEKKQPVAFWCNPISGHNTLYWYLQNLGQGPELLIRYENEEAVDDSQLPKDRFSAERLKGVDSTLKIQPAELGDSAVYLCASSLSGTGGGYEQFFGPGTRLTVL.

CDR3 in amino acids: CSVREETQYF. CDR3 nucleotides: TGCAGCGTGCGGGAGGAGACCCAGTACTTC. The J gene is TRBJ2-5, the V gene TRBV29-1; 7 bases map to TRBD2. With 6 bases clipped from V and 5 bases from J, the junction kept 0 bases outside the gene matches. The germline V gene encodes CDR1 SQVTM and CDR2 ANQGSEA. The length of the CDR3 is 10 residues.

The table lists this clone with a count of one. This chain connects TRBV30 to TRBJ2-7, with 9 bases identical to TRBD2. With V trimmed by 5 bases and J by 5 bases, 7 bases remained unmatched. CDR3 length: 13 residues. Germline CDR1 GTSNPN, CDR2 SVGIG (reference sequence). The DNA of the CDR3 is TGTGCCTGGGCCGGGACTAGCCTCCACGAGCAGTACTTC. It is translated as CAWAGTSLHEQYF.

The CDR3 loop reads CASSFEGRTEAFF. The CDR3 DNA reads TGTGCCAGCAGTTTTGAGGGACGGACTGAAGCTTTCTTT. V and J are TRBV28 and TRBJ1-1, with D maybe TRBD1 (5 bases). Trimming removed 3 bases at V and 5 bases at J, with 10 bases between. Germline V CDR1 and CDR2: MDHEN, SYDVKM. There are 13 residues in the CDR3.

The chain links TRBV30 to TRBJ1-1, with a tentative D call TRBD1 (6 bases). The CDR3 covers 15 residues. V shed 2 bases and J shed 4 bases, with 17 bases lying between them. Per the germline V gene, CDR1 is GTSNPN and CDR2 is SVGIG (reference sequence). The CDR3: CAWSPLQGQGTEAFF. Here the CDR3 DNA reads TGTGCCTGGAGTCCCCTTCAGGGGCAAGGCACTGAAGCTTTCTTT.